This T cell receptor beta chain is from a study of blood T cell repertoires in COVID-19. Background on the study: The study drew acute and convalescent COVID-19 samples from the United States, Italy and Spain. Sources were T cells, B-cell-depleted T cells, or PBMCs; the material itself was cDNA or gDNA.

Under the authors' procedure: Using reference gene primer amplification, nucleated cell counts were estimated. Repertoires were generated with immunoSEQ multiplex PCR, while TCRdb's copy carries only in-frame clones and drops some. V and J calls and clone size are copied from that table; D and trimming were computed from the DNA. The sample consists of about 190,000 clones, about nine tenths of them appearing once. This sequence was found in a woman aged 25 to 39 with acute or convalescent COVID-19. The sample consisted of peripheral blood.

The CDR3 loop reads CASSLTPLKNRVDYEQYF. DNA of the CDR3: TGTGCCAGCAGTTTAACCCCATTGAAGAACAGGGTCGACTACGAGCAGTACTTC. The rearrangement uses TRBV27 and TRBJ2-7; D is perhaps TRBD1 (6 bases). The CDR3 runs to 18 residues. CDR1 is MNHEY and CDR2 is SMNVEV in the germline V gene (reference sequence). Deletions cut 2 bases from V and 3 bases from J, with 23 bases between.